This T cell receptor beta chain was captured by sequencing in a study of T cell responses to AZD1222 COVID-19 vaccine. The wider study: Whether given at about 4 or about 12 weeks, second doses were pooled.

As to this clone: Its antigen is still unknown.

The CDR3 consists of 14 residues. The V segment lost 3 bases and the J segment 10 bases; nucleotides outside the gene matches: 5. The germline V gene has CDR1 LNHDA and CDR2 SQIVND (reference sequence). General study points: Donors were chiefly white British, with a greater number of females, and clonal diversity was perhaps underestimated.

Data came from immunoSEQ multiplex PCR; TCRdb stores just in-frame clones and leaves some out. Of about 67,000 clones in the sample, around 84% were seen once. The chain has TRBV19 and TRBJ1-6, with 8 bases aligning to TRBD1. This TCR was recovered from an adult in good health. The sample consisted of peripheral blood, taken on day 0 of AZD1222 vaccination. CDR3 loop: CASSIQGARSPLHF. CDR3 DNA: TGTGCCAGTAGTATCCAGGGGGCGAGATCACCCCTCCACTTT. The full variable domain, in which reference TRBV19 and TRBJ1-6 provide the parts outside the CDR3, is DGGITQSPKYLFRKEGQNVTLSCEQNLNHDAMYWYRQDPGQGLRLIYYSQIVNDFQKGDIAEGYSVSREKKESFPLTVTSAQKNPTAFYLCASSIQGARSPLHFGNGTRLTVT.